The subject of this entry is one T cell receptor beta chain. What it binds is unknown. This entry comes from a study of somatic mutations in cytotoxic T cells in rheumatoid arthritis. Across the whole study: At nearly 100% purity, some V beta antibody-stained T-cell populations were flow-sorted, and these included V beta1+ cells that were sequenced for TCRB.

Using immunoSEQ multiplex PCR, the repertoire was profiled, and TCRdb retains in-frame clones only, with some absent. The sample includes just over 15,000 clones, about 77% of them seen just once. Study outcomes and limitations: Antigens recognized by the expanded CD8+ clones were unknown.

The sequenced sample was CD8+ T cells sorted from blood. The origin of this receptor is an adult with rheumatoid arthritis.

The CDR3 bases are TGTGCCAGCAGCTTGGGAAGACTAGGGGGAGAGACCCAGTACTTC. Translation: CASSLGRLGGETQYF. The J gene is TRBJ2-5, the V gene TRBV5-4, with D perhaps matching TRBD1 or TRBD2 (6 bases each). The length of the CDR3 is 15 residues. Trimming cost V 0 bases and J 4 bases, with 13 bases left between them. Germline CDR1 and CDR2: SGHNT and YYREEE (reference sequence).